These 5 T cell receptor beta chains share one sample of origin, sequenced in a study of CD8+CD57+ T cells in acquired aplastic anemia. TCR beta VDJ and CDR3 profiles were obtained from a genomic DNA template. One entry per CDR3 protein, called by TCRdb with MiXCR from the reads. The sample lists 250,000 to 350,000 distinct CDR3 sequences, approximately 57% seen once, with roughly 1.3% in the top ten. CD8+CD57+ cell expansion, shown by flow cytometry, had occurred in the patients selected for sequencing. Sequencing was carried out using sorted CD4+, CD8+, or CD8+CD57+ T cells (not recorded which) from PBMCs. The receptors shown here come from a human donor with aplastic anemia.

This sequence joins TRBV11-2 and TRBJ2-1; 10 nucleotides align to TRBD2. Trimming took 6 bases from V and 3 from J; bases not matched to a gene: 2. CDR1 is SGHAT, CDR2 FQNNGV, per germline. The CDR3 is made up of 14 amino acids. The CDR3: CASRPSGSYNEQFF. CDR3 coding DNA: TGTGCCAGCAGGCCTAGCGGGAGCTACAATGAGCAGTTCTTC.

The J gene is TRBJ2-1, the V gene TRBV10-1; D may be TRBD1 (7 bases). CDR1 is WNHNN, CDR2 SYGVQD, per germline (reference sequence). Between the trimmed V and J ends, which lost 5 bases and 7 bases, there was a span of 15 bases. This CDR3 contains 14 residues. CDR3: CASSPQGRNNEQFF. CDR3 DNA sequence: TGCGCCAGCAGTCCACAGGGGAGGAATAATGAGCAGTTCTTC.

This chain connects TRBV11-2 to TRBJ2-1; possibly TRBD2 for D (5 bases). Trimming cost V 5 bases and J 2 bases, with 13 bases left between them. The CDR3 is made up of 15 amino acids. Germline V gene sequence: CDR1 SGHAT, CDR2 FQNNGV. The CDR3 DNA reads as TGTGCCAGCAGCCCAGGAACTAGTGCCTACAATGAGCAGTTCTTC. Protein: CASSPGTSAYNEQFF.

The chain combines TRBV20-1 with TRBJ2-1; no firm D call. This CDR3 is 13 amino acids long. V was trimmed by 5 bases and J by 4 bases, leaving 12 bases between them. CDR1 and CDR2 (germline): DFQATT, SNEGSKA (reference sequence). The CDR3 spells CSAPSVGYNEQFF. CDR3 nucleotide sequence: TGCAGTGCTCCCAGCGTGGGATACAATGAGCAGTTCTTC.

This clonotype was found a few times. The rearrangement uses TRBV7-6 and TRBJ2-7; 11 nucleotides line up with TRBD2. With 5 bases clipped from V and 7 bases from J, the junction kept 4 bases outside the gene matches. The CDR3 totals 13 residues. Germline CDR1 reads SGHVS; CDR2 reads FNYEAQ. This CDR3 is CASSTRLAGEQYF. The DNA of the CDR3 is TGTGCCAGCAGCACCCGACTAGCGGGGGAGCAGTACTTC.